This entry describes one T cell receptor (beta chain). Its antigen remains unidentified. Its ends do not fully match the called genes, so a read error is possible. The record originates from a study of T cell repertoires in cytomegalovirus infection. Study-level results: Within the response measured ex vivo, HLA-C-restricted CMV-specific TCR beta clonotypes were dominant.

In TCRdb, the reads were re-called with MiXCR into one record per CDR3 protein. The sample includes hundreds of thousands of distinct CDR3 sequences, around 29% of them seen just once. The V gene's germline CDR1 is SGDLS and CDR2 YYNGEE. The CDR3 extends over 14 amino acids. This clonotype was sampled from a human donor in good health (CMV status not recorded). Some clones in this sample may be carry-over from other donors' samples. The sequencing here drew on cultured PBMCs, taken from culture after CMV antigen stimulation. The chain carries TRBV9 and TRBJ2-7; 9 bases map to TRBD1. The CDR3 spells CASSAPGQGNEQCF. CDR3 DNA: TGTGCCAGCAGCGCACCGGGACAGGGTAACGAGCAGTGCTTC.